A single sample gave rise to the 28 T cell receptor beta chains below, sequenced in a study of tumor-infiltrating lymphocytes in primary liver carcinoma. From 400 to 550 ng total RNA, TCR beta cDNA was generated with a primer in the constant region. Libraries covering TCR beta were generated through three nested multiplex PCR rounds (using a slightly modified ARM-PCR). PCR rounds one and two used TRBV1-TRBV30 forward primers with a C-beta reverse primer for 9 to 10 cycles each. TCRdb redid the calling of the multiplex PCR reads with MiXCR, one entry per CDR3 protein. Of some 94,000 distinct CDR3 sequences listed, about three quarters are singletons. Scientists recovered RNA and DNA together from approximately 20-30 mg of unsorted bulk tissue. Sequenced sample: liver tumor tissue from sampling region 5. Noted subset: tumor region T5, tumor centre. The receptors originated from a woman aged 60 to 75 with primary liver carcinoma and hepatitis B virus infection.

With regard to this clonotype: This CDR3 is missing its conserved last phenylalanine or tryptophan, likely due to a read error. This chain joins TRBV28 and TRBJ2-5; D is ambiguous. Germline values: CDR1 MDHEN, CDR2 SYDVKM. V lost 9 bases, J lost 1 base, and 9 bases lay in between. This CDR3 region has 12 residues. As DNA, the CDR3 is TGTGCCAGTGGTCTGATCCAAGAGACCCAGTACCTC. It encodes CASGLIQETQYL.

This clonotype appeared a single time. The junction shows a germline mismatch at one end, possibly a read error. The gene calls are TRBV12-3 or TRBV12-4 and TRBJ1-2, with D possibly being TRBD1 (5 bases). The CDR3 totals 13 residues. CDR3 in amino acids: CASNLTQGYGYTF. CDR3 nucleotides: TGTGCCAGCAATTTAACGCAGGGCTATGGCTACACCTTC.

A remark on this clonotype: Germline is not matched at one junction end, which may reflect a read error. The chain joins TRBV5-1 to TRBJ2-1; 9 bases line up with TRBD1. This CDR3 contains 15 residues. The germline V gene encodes CDR1 SGHRS and CDR2 YFSETQ. CDR3 bases: TGCGCCAGCATCTTGGCCGGGACAGGGAACAATGAGCAGTTCTTC. It translates to CASILAGTGNNEQFF.

Regarding this clonotype: A much larger clone differs by one base, so this may be a read error. This sequence joins TRBV5-1 and TRBJ1-1; the D gene is possibly TRBD1 (6 bases). In germline, CDR1 is SGHRS, CDR2 YFSETQ. The CDR3 totals 17 residues. The CDR3 bases are TGCGCCAGCAGCCGTACTACAGGGAGGAATGCGGGCACTGTAGCTTTCTTT. This codes for CASSRTTGRNAGTVAFF.

This clonotype was picked up one time. No conserved phenylalanine or tryptophan is present at the end of the CDR3, so a read error is the likely explanation. It is unclear where the CDR3 begins or ends on the DNA, so no DNA is shown, and the CDR3 is as TCRdb lists it. The V and J genes are TRBV6-5 and TRBJ2-6. Germline assignment: CDR1 MNHEY and CDR2 SVGAGI. The CDR3 is 13 residues long, ends included. The CDR3 loop is CASSYGIYNVLTS.

The J gene is TRBJ2-5, the V gene TRBV5-5, with D perhaps matching TRBD1 (6 bases). Looked up from germline, CDR1 is SGHKS and CDR2 is YYEKEE (reference sequence). The CDR3 is made up of 15 amino acids. Trimming stripped 4 bases from V and 4 bases from J, with 17 bases between. CDR3 amino acids: CASSMGATWRETQYF. CDR3 in DNA: TGTGCCAGCAGCATGGGGGCTACGTGGCGAGAGACCCAGTACTTC.

The chain couples TRBV28 to TRBJ2-7, with D possibly TRBD1 on 6 matching bases. The CDR3 is 14 amino acids. Germline V gene sequence: CDR1 MDHEN, CDR2 SYDVKM. Between the trimmed V and J ends, which lost 3 bases and 6 bases, there was a span of 15 bases. The CDR3 is CASSFPKQGLEQYF. CDR3 DNA sequence: TGTGCCAGCAGTTTCCCGAAACAGGGTCTCGAGCAGTACTTC.

This clonotype was counted many times. This chain links TRBV6-5 with TRBJ1-4; 7 bases are a match to TRBD1. The CDR3 is 14 residues long. V lost 6 bases, J lost 4 bases, and 5 bases stayed unmatched. Germline V gene data show CDR1 as MNHEY and CDR2 as SVGAGI. As DNA, the CDR3 is TGTGCCAGCAGCTCGGACAGGCGTAATGAAAAACTGTTTTTT. This sequence encodes CASSSDRRNEKLFF.

This clonotype has a count of ten or more. The V and J genes are TRBV28 and TRBJ2-5, with 7 bases fitting TRBD2. Looked up from germline, CDR1 is MDHEN and CDR2 is SYDVKM. Losses at the gene ends were 6 bases for V and 2 bases for J; bases not matched to a gene: 9. The CDR3 loop spans 15 amino acids. This CDR3 is CASSKFAGAQETQYF. CDR3 sequence (DNA): TGTGCCAGCAGCAAATTCGCGGGAGCACAAGAGACCCAGTACTTC.

Note on this clonotype: A read error is possible here, since a much larger clone lies one base away. The rearrangement joins TRBV6-2 or TRBV6-3 to TRBJ2-3, with 11 nucleotides matching TRBD2. The CDR3 length is 16 residues. V lost 5 bases to trimming and J lost 5 bases; unmatched junction nucleotides: 9. The germline V gene encodes CDR1 MNHEY and CDR2 SVGEGT. The DNA for the CDR3 is TGTGCCAGCAGTCTCGCCCTAGCGGGAGGAATAGATACGCAGTATTTT. Protein sequence: CASSLALAGGIDTQYF.

In regard to this clonotype: Sequence at one end of the junction differs from germline and may be a read error. V and J are TRBV29-1 and TRBJ2-4; D perhaps matches TRBD2 (5 bases). Germline CDR1 reads SQVTM; CDR2 reads ANQGSEA. CDR3 length equals 13 residues. CDR3 in DNA: TGCAGCATTGAACACGGGGTCCGAAACATTCAGTACTTC. Residues: CSIEHGVRNIQYF.

V usage is TRBV24-1 and J usage is TRBJ2-1; 12 bases align to TRBD2. This CDR3 has 14 residues. Unmatched junction bases numbered 3, after V lost 4 bases and J lost 9 bases. Germline CDR1 reads KGHDR; CDR2 reads SFDVKD. The CDR3 DNA follows: TGTGCCACCAGTGACATGACTAGCGGGAGTGAGCAGTTCTTC. Amino acid sequence: CATSDMTSGSEQFF.

V and J are TRBV28 and TRBJ2-3, with D perhaps matching TRBD1 (6 bases). Trimming took off 6 bases at V and 9 bases at J, with 13 bases between the two ends. Germline assignment: CDR1 MDHEN and CDR2 SYDVKM. This CDR3 spans 12 amino acids. CDR3 sequence (DNA): TGTGCCAGCAGCATGACAGGCCGCACGCAGTATTTT. Residues: CASSMTGRTQYF.

As for this clonotype: The junction departs from germline at one end; a sequencing error may be responsible. This chain joins TRBV12-3 or TRBV12-4 and TRBJ2-1, with D perhaps matching TRBD2 (5 bases). CDR3 length: 13 residues. CDR3 amino acids: CASVLCGRNDQFF. CDR3 in DNA: TGTGCCAGCGTCCTCTGCGGGCGGAATGATCAGTTCTTC.

As to this clonotype: This could be a read error, since a much larger clone is one nucleotide away. The chain uses TRBV29-1 and TRBJ2-7; maybe TRBD1 (6 bases). Germline CDR1 is SQVTM and CDR2 is ANQGSEA. The CDR3 length is 12 residues. The CDR3 bases are TGCAGCGTTGAACAGGGGCCCCACGAGCGGTACTTC. Its protein product is CSVEQGPHERYF.

Notes on this clonotype: It is likely a read error, because the conserved phenylalanine at the end of the CDR3 is missing. The chain couples TRBV11-2 to TRBJ2-3; 7 bases map to TRBD1. This CDR3 region has 15 residues. The V gene's germline CDR1 is SGHAT and CDR2 FQNNGV. V shed 5 bases and J 1 base; nucleotides not matched to a gene: 6. The CDR3 here is CASSVMQGGTDTQYS. The CDR3 DNA reads as TGTGCCAGCAGCGTAATGCAGGGGGGCACAGATACGCAGTATTCT.

The chain uses TRBV29-1 and TRBJ2-7, with D unresolved. Germline lookup yields CDR1 SQVTM and CDR2 ANQGSEA. With 4 bases removed from V and 7 bases from J, the gap between germline ends came to 14 bases. The CDR3 consists of 12 residues. CDR3 residues: CSVGGGVYEQYF. CDR3 bases: TGCAGCGTTGGAGGTGGGGTCTATGAGCAGTACTTC.

This clonotype was detected only a few times. The chain has TRBV28 and TRBJ2-6, with 11 bases fitting TRBD2. The trim removed 3 bases at V and 2 bases at J, leaving 3 bases unmatched. Looked up from germline, CDR1 is MDHEN and CDR2 is SYDVKM. The CDR3 contains 17 residues. CDR3 sequence: CASSLVSGRAGANVLTF. The CDR3 DNA sequence: TGTGCCAGCAGTTTGGTTAGCGGGAGGGCTGGGGCCAACGTCCTGACTTTC.

About this clonotype: It may be a read error: a sequence one base away is much more abundant. V gene TRBV7-8 combines with J gene TRBJ2-7; TRBD1 might be the D (5 bases). The germline V gene has CDR1 SGHVS and CDR2 FQNEAQ. The CDR3 extends over 13 amino acids. The germline V and J ends were trimmed by 3 bases and 1 base, with 7 bases remaining between them. The DNA for the CDR3 is TGTGCCAGCAGCTTTGCAGGGTCCTACGAGCAGTACTTC. This translates into CASSFAGSYEQYF.

On this clonotype: It may be a read error: a sequence one base away is much more abundant. The chain couples TRBV28 to TRBJ2-3, with 12 bases identical to TRBD2. The CDR3 loop spans 14 amino acids. Germline lookup yields CDR1 MDHEN and CDR2 SYDVKM. The chain's CDR3 is CASSTLAGGDTEYF. In DNA form, the CDR3 reads TGTGCCAGCAGTACCCTAGCGGGAGGGGATACGGAGTATTTT.

For this clonotype: One junction end disagrees with the germline gene, perhaps due to a read error. The chain employs TRBV11-2 and TRBJ2-7; tentative D call: TRBD1 (6 bases). From germline, CDR1 is SGHAT and CDR2 FQNNGV. The CDR3 is 16 amino acids. The CDR3 DNA follows: TGTGCCTGCAGCTTTGGGACAAGGGGCGGATTCGAAGAGCAATACTTC. This translates into CACSFGTRGGFEEQYF.

Concerning this clonotype: This sequence may be a read error, since a much larger clone differs from it by one base. The rearrangement uses TRBV7-9 and TRBJ2-7, with 7 bases fitting TRBD1. The CDR3 length is 13 residues. V shed 5 bases and J 9 bases; nucleotides not matched to a gene: 10. Germline V lookup: CDR1 SEHNR, CDR2 FQNEAQ (reference sequence). The CDR3 nucleotides read TGTGCCAGCAGCCGGGACAGTCTGTCCGGGCAGTACTTC. It is translated as CASSRDSLSGQYF.

Concerning this clonotype: Here the CDR3 omits its conserved ending phenylalanine or tryptophan, so a read error is the likely source. The chain couples TRBV28 to TRBJ1-6; a weak D match, TRBD1 (5 bases). Trimming pared 5 bases from V and 8 bases from J, leaving 16 bases between. Germline V gene data show CDR1 as MDHEN and CDR2 as SYDVKM. CDR3 length: 15 residues. In DNA, the CDR3 is TGTGCCAGCAGTCCAGGGAGTCGGTCGGATTCACCCCTCCACTAT. Translation: CASSPGSRSDSPLHY.

This chain connects TRBV28 to TRBJ1-4, with no clear D. Germline lookup yields CDR1 MDHEN and CDR2 SYDVKM. CDR3 size: 13 residues. The V end was cut by 6 bases, the J end by 10 bases, with 15 bases between. The CDR3 loop reads CASSTQSPLKLFF. The CDR3 DNA is TGTGCCAGCAGCACCCAGTCGCCGCTAAAACTGTTTTTT.

On this clonotype: The missing conserved phenylalanine or tryptophan at the end of this CDR3 makes a read error likely. In nucleotides, the CDR3 is TGTGCCTGGAGTCCACAAGAGACCCAGTACTTA. Its protein is CAWSPQETQYL. The J gene is TRBJ2-5, the V gene TRBV30; no clear D. The V gene's germline CDR1 is GTSNPN and CDR2 SVGIG (reference sequence). The V and J ends lost 2 bases and 2 bases respectively, with 3 bases between them. The CDR3 has 11 amino acids.

Comments on this clonotype: One end of the junction fails to match germline, which may point to a read error. This rearrangement joins TRBV11-1 to TRBJ2-1; no clear D. The germline gives CDR1 SGHAT, CDR2 FQDESV (reference sequence). The CDR3 extends over 16 amino acids. CDR3: CASSSAEKFSWNEQFF. The CDR3 DNA sequence: TGTGCCAGTAGCTCAGCTGAGAAATTTTCCTGGAATGAGCAGTTCTTC.

Turning to this clonotype: Given a much more abundant clone one base away, this may be a read error. No DNA is shown, since the ends of the CDR3 on it are uncertain; the CDR3 is the one TCRdb lists. This sequence joins TRBV28 and TRBJ2-1; the D call of TRBD1 is as the table states it, not checked on the DNA. Germline-derived CDR1 and CDR2 are MDHEN and SYDVKM. The CDR3 numbers 15 amino acids, ends counted. The CDR3 region is CASSLWGEGNNEQSF.

In regard to this clonotype: At one boundary the junction diverges from the germline segment, which might be a read error. The genes are TRBV7-8 and TRBJ2-1, with TRBD2 matching over 13 bases. The CDR3 spans 16 residues. Germline CDR1 and CDR2: SGHVS and FQNEAQ. CDR3 protein: CVSSLVGTSGTNEQFF. The CDR3 DNA reads as TGTGTCAGCAGCTTAGTTGGGACTAGCGGGACCAATGAACAGTTCTTC.